This T cell receptor (beta chain) was sequenced for a study of blood T cell repertoires in COVID-19. Overall study context: Italy, Spain and the United States were the sources of the convalescent and acute COVID-19 samples. Sample material is recorded as cDNA or gDNA derived from T cells, B-cell-depleted T cells, or PBMCs.

In the authors' methods: The assay estimated nucleated cells by amplifying reference gene primers. The repertoire was sequenced with immunoSEQ multiplex PCR; TCRdb's copy has only in-frame clones and lacks some. V and J calls and clone size come straight from that table; D and trimming were deduced from the DNA. This sample has some 95,000 clones, with over 70% found just once. The CDR3 runs to 15 residues. Trimming left V 8 bases short and J 0 bases short, with 16 bases between. The germline CDR1 and CDR2 sequences are SNHLY and FYNNEI. The sequencing sample was made of peripheral blood. This chain links TRBV2 with TRBJ1-2; possible D gene TRBD1, 5 bases. The sequence was obtained from a man in his sixties or seventies with acute or convalescent COVID-19. This CDR3 reads CASGVQSTANYGYTF. CDR3 DNA: TGTGCCAGCGGGGTCCAATCGACAGCTAACTATGGCTACACCTTC. The entire variable domain, with the rest obtained from reference TRBV2 and TRBJ1-2, is as follows: EPEVTQTPSHQVTQMGQEVILRCVPISNHLYFYWYRQILGQKVEFLVSFYNNEISEKSEIFDDQFSVERPDGSNFTLKIRSTKLEDSAMYFCASGVQSTANYGYTFGSGTRLTVV.